The clone carrying this T cell receptor (beta chain) was seen many times. The CDR3 consists of 15 residues. The V gene's germline CDR1 is MDHEN and CDR2 SYDVKM. Between the trimmed V and J ends, which lost 3 bases and 0 bases, there was a span of 9 bases. Profiling relied on immunoSEQ multiplex PCR, and the TCRdb table lists in-frame clones only, not all of them. This table holds some 16,000 clones, about 45% found once. The data belong to a study of tumor-infiltrating lymphocytes in localized non-small cell lung cancer. The J gene is TRBJ1-3, the V gene TRBV28; D perhaps matches TRBD1 (6 bases). Material for sequencing was lung tumor tissue. The sequence came from a human donor with non-small cell lung cancer. CDR3: CASSLMTGSGNTIYF. DNA for the CDR3: TGTGCCAGCAGTTTGATGACAGGCTCTGGAAACACCATATATTTT.